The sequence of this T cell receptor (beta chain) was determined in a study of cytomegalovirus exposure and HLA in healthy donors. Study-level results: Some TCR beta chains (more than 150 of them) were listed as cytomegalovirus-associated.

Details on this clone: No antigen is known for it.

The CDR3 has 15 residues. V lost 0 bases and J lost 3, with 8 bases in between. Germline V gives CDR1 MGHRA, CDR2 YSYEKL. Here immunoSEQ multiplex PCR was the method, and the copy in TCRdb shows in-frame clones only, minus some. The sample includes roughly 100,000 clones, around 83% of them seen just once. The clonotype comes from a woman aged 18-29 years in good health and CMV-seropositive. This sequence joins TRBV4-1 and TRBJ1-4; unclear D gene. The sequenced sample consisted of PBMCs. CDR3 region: CASSQDEQSNEKLFF. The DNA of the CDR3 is TGCGCCAGCAGCCAAGATGAACAGTCTAATGAAAAACTGTTTTTT.